The rows below give T cell receptor beta chains drawn from one sample of a study of shared clonotypes between healthy human individuals. Clones were read by immunoSEQ multiplex PCR, and TCRdb kept only the in-frame ones, dropping some. The repertoire includes over 2 million clones, roughly 90% of them detected once, and 0.37% sits in the top ten. The sequencing sample was made of naive CD4+ T cells from PBMCs. All receptors derive from a man in his late teens or twenties in good health. Some clones in this sample may be carry-over from other donors' samples. The CDR3 runs from the conserved cysteine through the conserved F or W. D genes are given only for firm matches. A row's size may be missing; if present it is once, few, many or a size class.

abundance,j_gene,v_gene,d_gene,CDR3aa,CDR3nt
-,TRBJ1-5,TRBV7-8,-,CASSLVGSNYGPQHF,TGTGCCAGCAGCTTAGTCGGCAGTAATTACGGGCCCCAGCATTTT
-,TRBJ2-5,TRBV28,TRBD2,CASSSRLAGQETQYF,TGTGCCAGCAGTTCCAGACTAGCGGGGCAAGAGACCCAGTACTTC
-,TRBJ1-2,TRBV28,-,CASGLKKGIYGYTF,TGTGCCAGCGGGCTAAAGAAGGGCATCTATGGCTACACCTTC
-,TRBJ2-7,TRBV5-1,TRBD2,CASSSAGGRQGEQYF,TGCGCCAGCAGCTCGGCGGGAGGGCGGCAAGGCGAGCAGTACTTC
-,TRBJ2-7,TRBV18,-,CASSPPRPNTYEQYF,TGTGCCAGCTCACCACCGCGGCCAAACACCTACGAGCAGTACTTC
-,TRBJ1-1,TRBV5-5,-,CASSLGTNTEAFF,TGTGCCAGCAGTTTGGGGACAAACACTGAAGCTTTCTTT
-,TRBJ1-1,TRBV19,-,CASSIPTGNTEAFF,TGTGCCAGTAGTATCCCAACAGGGAACACTGAAGCTTTCTTT
-,TRBJ2-7,TRBV5-4,TRBD2,CASSSPRRFGGEQYF,TGTGCCAGCAGTTCCCCGCGACGGTTCGGGGGGGAGCAGTACTTC
-,TRBJ2-7,TRBV7-2,TRBD2,CASSFGGSLGEQYF,TGTGCCAGCAGCTTCGGCGGGAGCCTTGGGGAGCAGTACTTC
-,TRBJ2-1,TRBV29-1,TRBD2,CSTRTSDRNEQFF,TGCAGCACCAGGACTAGTGATAGGAATGAGCAGTTCTTC
-,TRBJ2-7,TRBV5-1,-,CASSPGTVNTYEQYF,TGCGCCAGCAGCCCGGGGACGGTGAACACCTACGAGCAGTACTTC
-,TRBJ2-1,TRBV5-1,TRBD1,CASSGTTQGRSYNEQFF,TGCGCCAGCAGCGGAACAACACAGGGGCGCTCCTACAATGAGCAGTTCTTC
once,TRBJ2-1,TRBV25-1,TRBD1,CASSVSQGYEQFF,TGTGCCAGCAGTGTTTCACAGGGGTATGAGCAGTTCTTC
-,TRBJ2-1,TRBV7-3,-,CASSFGIGNEQFF,TGTGCCAGCAGCTTTGGGATCGGCAATGAGCAGTTCTTC
-,TRBJ2-1,TRBV6-6,-,CASRPRQVHEQFF,TGTGCCAGCAGACCTAGACAGGTCCATGAGCAGTTCTTC
-,TRBJ2-1,TRBV11-2,TRBD2,CASSHRLAGVSSYNEQFF,TGTGCCAGCAGCCATCGACTAGCGGGTGTCAGCTCCTACAATGAGCAGTTCTTC
-,TRBJ2-1,TRBV5-1,-,CASSLFAAGLSYNEQFF,TGCGCCAGCAGCTTGTTTGCGGCGGGACTCTCCTACAATGAGCAGTTCTTC
-,TRBJ2-4,TRBV10-3,TRBD2,CAIREGLAGGQNIQYF,TGTGCCATCAGAGAGGGACTAGCGGGAGGTCAAAACATTCAGTACTTC
-,TRBJ1-1,TRBV5-5,-,CASSSRNEGGGTEAFF,TGTGCCAGCAGCTCCCGCAACGAAGGAGGCGGGACTGAAGCTTTCTTT
-,TRBJ1-1,TRBV4-3,-,CASSQDPRGGMNTEAFF,TGCGCCAGCAGCCAAGATCCCCGTGGCGGGATGAACACTGAAGCTTTCTTT
-,TRBJ1-2,TRBV5-8,-,CASSLRGTGANYGYTF,TGTGCCAGCAGCTTACGGGGAACCGGGGCCAACTATGGCTACACCTTC
-,TRBJ2-1,TRBV19,TRBD1,CASRTLDRADEQFF,TGTGCCAGTAGAACACTGGACAGGGCCGATGAGCAGTTCTTC
-,TRBJ2-1,TRBV5-1,TRBD2,CASSTSSGTYNEQFF,TGCGCCAGCAGCACCTCTAGCGGGACCTACAATGAGCAGTTCTTC
-,TRBJ2-7,TRBV7-2,TRBD1,CASSPADRAGQYF,TGTGCCAGCAGCCCGGCGGACAGGGCGGGACAGTACTTC
once,TRBJ2-5,TRBV11-2,-,CASSLVLRGETQYF,TGTGCCAGCAGCTTAGTCCTAAGAGGAGAGACCCAGTACTTC
-,TRBJ2-7,TRBV5-1,-,CASSRGTAGSYEQYF,TGCGCCAGCAGCCGAGGGACGGCAGGGTCTTACGAGCAGTACTTC
-,TRBJ2-1,TRBV7-9,-,CASSLDDRSSYNEQFF,TGTGCCAGCAGCTTAGATGATCGGAGCTCCTACAATGAGCAGTTCTTC
-,TRBJ2-1,TRBV2,-,CASSLTRASRNEQFF,TGTGCCAGCAGTCTAACTCGGGCTAGCCGCAATGAGCAGTTCTTC
-,TRBJ2-2,TRBV6-5,TRBD2,CASSYGTSDYTGELFF,TGTGCCAGCAGTTACGGGACTAGCGATTACACCGGGGAGCTGTTTTTT
-,TRBJ1-1,TRBV7-8,-,CASSPSRVTEAFF,TGTGCCAGCAGCCCCAGCAGGGTCACTGAAGCTTTCTTT
-,TRBJ1-1,TRBV7-2,-,CASSKGYGMNTEAFF,TGTGCCAGCAGCAAAGGGTATGGAATGAACACTGAAGCTTTCTTT
-,TRBJ2-7,TRBV28,-,CASSPFGLYYEQYF,TGTGCCAGCAGTCCGTTTGGACTCTACTACGAGCAGTACTTC
-,TRBJ2-7,TRBV13,-,CASSTKGGVFEQYF,TGTGCCAGCAGCACAAAGGGGGGGGTCTTCGAGCAGTACTTC
-,TRBJ1-5,TRBV28,-,CASSLGGTGGQPQHF,TGTGCCAGCAGTTTAGGCGGCACTGGGGGACAGCCCCAGCATTTT
-,TRBJ2-4,TRBV4-3,-,CASSLNTVSKNIQYF,TGCGCCAGCTCGCTTAATACTGTTTCCAAAAACATTCAGTACTTC
-,TRBJ2-4,TRBV5-6,-,CASSLAGQVAKNIQYF,TGTGCCAGCAGCTTGGCGGGACAAGTAGCCAAAAACATTCAGTACTTC
-,TRBJ2-1,TRBV4-3,TRBD1,CASSQDGGQPKKFF,TGCGCCAGCAGCCAGGATGGGGGACAGCCGAAAAAGTTCTTC
-,TRBJ1-2,TRBV5-1,-,CASSVGTGTFFNYGYTF,TGCGCCAGCAGCGTTGGGACCGGGACTTTTTTTAACTATGGCTACACCTTC
-,TRBJ2-3,TRBV5-1,-,CASTPRWGAGTDTQYF,TGCGCCAGCACGCCCAGGTGGGGGGCAGGGACAGATACGCAGTATTTT
-,TRBJ2-1,TRBV4-1,-,CASSQDSPPDSEQFF,TGCGCCAGCAGCCAAGATTCCCCCCCGGACAGTGAGCAGTTCTTC
-,TRBJ2-7,TRBV15,TRBD2,CATSRVTSGSYEQYF,TGTGCCACCAGCAGGGTGACTAGCGGCTCCTACGAGCAGTACTTC
-,TRBJ1-2,TRBV15,-,CATSNHYAGSAVSYGYTF,TGTGCCACCAGCAATCATTATGCGGGTTCTGCCGTCAGCTATGGCTACACCTTC
few,TRBJ2-7,TRBV5-1,-,CASSPARGAAYEQYF,TGCGCCAGCAGCCCCGCTCGGGGGGCGGCCTACGAGCAGTACTTC
-,TRBJ2-1,TRBV7-8,TRBD2,CASSPSGSSYNEQFF,TGTGCCAGCAGCCCAAGCGGGAGTTCCTACAATGAGCAGTTCTTC
-,TRBJ1-4,TRBV29-1,-,CSAVGQGGEKLFF,TGCAGCGCCGTGGGGCAGGGTGGCGAAAAACTGTTTTTT
-,TRBJ2-2,TRBV27,-,CASSLSFGFYTGELFF,TGTGCCAGCAGTTTATCTTTCGGGTTTTACACCGGGGAGCTGTTTTTT
-,TRBJ1-1,TRBV5-1,-,CASSLEPGPTNTEAFF,TGCGCCAGCAGCTTGGAACCGGGACCGACGAACACTGAAGCTTTCTTT
once,TRBJ2-7,TRBV28,-,CASSHPAQAGWYF,TGTGCCAGCAGTCACCCCGCCCAGGCCGGGTGGTACTTC
-,TRBJ1-1,TRBV28,-,CASSPWTIRRHMNTEAFF,TGTGCCAGCAGTCCGTGGACCATTCGACGACATATGAACACTGAAGCTTTCTTT
-,TRBJ2-6,TRBV7-2,-,CASSLYSSGANVLTF,TGTGCCAGCAGCTTATATAGCTCTGGGGCCAACGTCCTGACTTTC
-,TRBJ2-2,TRBV18,-,CASSPSRTDHTGELFF,TGTGCCAGCTCACCGAGTCGGACCGATCACACCGGGGAGCTGTTTTTT
-,TRBJ2-1,TRBV5-1,-,CASSLVGSEQFF,TGCGCCAGCAGCTTGGTGGGGAGTGAGCAGTTCTTC
-,TRBJ2-6,TRBV11-2,-,CASSSRGGGSSGANVLTF,TGTGCCAGCAGCTCACGGGGAGGGGGCTCCTCTGGGGCCAACGTCCTGACTTTC
-,TRBJ1-3,TRBV27,-,CASSPPGQMFGNTIYF,TGTGCCAGCAGTCCCCCCGGGCAGATGTTTGGAAACACCATATATTTT
-,TRBJ2-2,TRBV30,-,CARAGAVTGELFF,TGTGCTCGGGCGGGGGCGGTCACCGGGGAGCTGTTTTTT